This T cell receptor beta chain was sequenced in a study of shared clonotypes between healthy human individuals. Study at large: Researchers assigned three CD4 naive, three CD4 memory, two CD8 naive and one CD8 memory plate to each donor.

Produced via immunoSEQ multiplex PCR; TCRdb's table is partial and in-frame only. Of about 2.3 million clones in the sample, 85% to 95% are singletons; the top ten hold under 0.45%. Whole-study findings and limits: On the whole, naive subsets had larger estimated richness than memory subsets had.

This clone was recorded once. Its cognate antigen is unknown. CDR1 is MNHNS and CDR2 is SASEGT in the germline V gene. CDR3 length equals 15 residues. Trimming took 8 bases from V and 0 from J, leaving 17 bases between them. Adult donors, all healthy and HIV-negative, had no recent acute infections or vaccinations. This chain links TRBV6-1 with TRBJ2-7; the D is unclear. The clonotype originates from a man aged 18 to 29 in good health. Some clones in this sample may be carry-over from other donors' samples. The sequenced material came from naive CD4+ T cells from PBMCs. Sample subset: CD45RA+ positively selected. The CDR3 region has the DNA TGTGCCAGCCGCAGATCTTCGTCCGTCTCCTACGAGCAGTACTTC. This translates into CASRRSSSVSYEQYF.